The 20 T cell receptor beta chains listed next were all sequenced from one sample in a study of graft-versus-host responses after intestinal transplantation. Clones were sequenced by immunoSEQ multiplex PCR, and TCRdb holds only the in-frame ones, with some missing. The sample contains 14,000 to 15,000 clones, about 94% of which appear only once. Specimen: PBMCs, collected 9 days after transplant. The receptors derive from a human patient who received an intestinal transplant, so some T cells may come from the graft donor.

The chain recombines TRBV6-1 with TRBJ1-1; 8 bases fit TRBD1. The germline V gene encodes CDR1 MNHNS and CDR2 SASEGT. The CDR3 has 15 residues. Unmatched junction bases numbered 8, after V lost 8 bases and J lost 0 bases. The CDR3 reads CASLGQGEMNTEAFF. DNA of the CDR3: TGTGCCAGCCTCGGACAGGGTGAAATGAACACTGAAGCTTTCTTT.

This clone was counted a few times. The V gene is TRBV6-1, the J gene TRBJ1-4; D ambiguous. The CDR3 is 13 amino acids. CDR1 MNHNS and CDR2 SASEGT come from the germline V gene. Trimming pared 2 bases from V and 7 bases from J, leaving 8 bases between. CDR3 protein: CASSESRGEKLFF. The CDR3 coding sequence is TGTGCCAGCAGTGAATCTCGTGGTGAAAAACTGTTTTTT.

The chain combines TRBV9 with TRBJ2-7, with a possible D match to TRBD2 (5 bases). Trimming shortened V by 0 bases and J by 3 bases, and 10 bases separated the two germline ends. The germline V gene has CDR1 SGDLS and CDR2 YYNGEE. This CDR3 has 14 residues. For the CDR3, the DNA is TGTGCCAGCAGCGTAGGAGGGAGTCACTACGAGCAGTACTTC. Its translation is CASSVGGSHYEQYF.

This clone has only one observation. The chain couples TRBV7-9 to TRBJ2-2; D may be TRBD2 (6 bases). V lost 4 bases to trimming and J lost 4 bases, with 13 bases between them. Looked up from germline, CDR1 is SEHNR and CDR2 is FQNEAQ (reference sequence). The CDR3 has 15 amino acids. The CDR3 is CASSSRERGTGELFF. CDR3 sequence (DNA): TGTGCCAGCAGCTCTCGGGAGCGCGGCACCGGGGAGCTGTTTTTT.

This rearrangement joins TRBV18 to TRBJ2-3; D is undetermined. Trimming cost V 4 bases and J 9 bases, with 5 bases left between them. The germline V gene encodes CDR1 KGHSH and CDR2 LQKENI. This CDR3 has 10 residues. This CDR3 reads CASSLGTQYF. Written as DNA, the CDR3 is TGTGCCAGCTCACTCGGCACGCAGTATTTT.

Here the CDR3 reads CSVEEGTAGTSGEYNEQFF. CDR3 in DNA: TGCAGCGTTGAAGAGGGGACCGCCGGGACTAGCGGAGAATACAATGAGCAGTTCTTC. The V gene is TRBV29-1, the J gene TRBJ2-1, with TRBD2 matching over 11 bases. CDR1 and CDR2 (germline): SQVTM, ANQGSEA. V shed 0 bases, J shed 4 bases, and the junction held 14 bases outside the gene matches. The CDR3 extends over 19 amino acids.

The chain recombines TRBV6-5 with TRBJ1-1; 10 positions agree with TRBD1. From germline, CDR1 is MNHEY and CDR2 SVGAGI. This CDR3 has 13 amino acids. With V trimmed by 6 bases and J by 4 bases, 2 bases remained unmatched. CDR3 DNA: TGTGCCAGCAGGAGGACAGGGGGCACTGAAGCTTTCTTT. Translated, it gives CASRRTGGTEAFF.

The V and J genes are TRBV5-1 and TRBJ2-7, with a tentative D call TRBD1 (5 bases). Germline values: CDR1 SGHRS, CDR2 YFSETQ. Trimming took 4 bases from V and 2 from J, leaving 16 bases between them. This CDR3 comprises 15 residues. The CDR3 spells CASSKRWGWPYEQYF. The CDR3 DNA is TGCGCCAGCAGCAAGCGCTGGGGCTGGCCCTACGAGCAGTACTTC.

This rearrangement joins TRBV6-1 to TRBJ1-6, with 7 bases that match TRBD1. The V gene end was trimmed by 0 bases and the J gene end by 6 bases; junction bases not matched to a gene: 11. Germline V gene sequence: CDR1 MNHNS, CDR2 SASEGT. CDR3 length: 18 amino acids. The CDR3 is CASSEAREGARRNSPLHF. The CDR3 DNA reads TGTGCCAGCAGTGAAGCGAGGGAGGGGGCGAGACGTAATTCACCCCTCCACTTT.

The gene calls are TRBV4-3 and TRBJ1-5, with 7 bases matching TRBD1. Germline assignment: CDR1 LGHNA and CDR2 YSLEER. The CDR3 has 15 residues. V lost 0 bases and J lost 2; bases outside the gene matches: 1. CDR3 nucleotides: TGCGCCAGCAGCCAAGATGGGACAGGCAATCAGCCCCAGCATTTT. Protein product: CASSQDGTGNQPQHF.

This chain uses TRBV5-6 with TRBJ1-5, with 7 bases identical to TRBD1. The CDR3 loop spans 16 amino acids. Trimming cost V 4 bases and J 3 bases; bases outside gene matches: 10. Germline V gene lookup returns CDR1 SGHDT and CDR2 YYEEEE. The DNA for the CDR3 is TGTGCCAGCAGCGTCCGGACAGGTCCATACAATCAGCCCCAGCATTTT. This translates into CASSVRTGPYNQPQHF.

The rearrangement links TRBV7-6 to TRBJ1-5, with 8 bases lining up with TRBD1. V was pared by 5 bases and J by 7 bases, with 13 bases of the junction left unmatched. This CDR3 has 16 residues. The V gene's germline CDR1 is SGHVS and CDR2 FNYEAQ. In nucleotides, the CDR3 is TGTGCCAGCAGCCCCCAACCTCGGACAGGGAAGCAGCCCCAGCATTTT. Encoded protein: CASSPQPRTGKQPQHF. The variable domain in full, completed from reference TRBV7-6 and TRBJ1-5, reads GAGVSQSPRYKVTKRGQDVALRCDPISGHVSLYWYRQALGQGPEFLTYFNYEAQQDKSGLPNDRFSAERPEGSISTLTIQRTEQRDSAMYRCASSPQPRTGKQPQHFGDGTRLSIL.

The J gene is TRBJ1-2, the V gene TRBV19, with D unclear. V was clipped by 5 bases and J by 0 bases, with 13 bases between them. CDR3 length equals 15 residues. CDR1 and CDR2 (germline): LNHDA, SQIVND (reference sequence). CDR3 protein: CASSWSGGTNYGYTF. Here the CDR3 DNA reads TGTGCCAGTAGTTGGTCAGGCGGAACTAACTATGGCTACACCTTC.

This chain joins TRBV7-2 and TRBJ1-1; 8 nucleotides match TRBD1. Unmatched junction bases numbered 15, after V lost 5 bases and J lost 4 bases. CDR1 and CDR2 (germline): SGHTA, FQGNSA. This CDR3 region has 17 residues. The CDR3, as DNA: TGTGCCAGCAGCCGACCCACCGACGACAGGGGTGGCACTGAAGCTTTCTTT. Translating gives CASSRPTDDRGGTEAFF.

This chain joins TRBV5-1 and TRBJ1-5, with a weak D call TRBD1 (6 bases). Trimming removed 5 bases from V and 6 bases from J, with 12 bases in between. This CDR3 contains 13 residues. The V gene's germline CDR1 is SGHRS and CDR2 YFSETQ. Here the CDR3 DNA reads TGCGCCAGCAGTTGGGGGCAAGGTCAGCCCCAGCATTTT. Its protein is CASSWGQGQPQHF.

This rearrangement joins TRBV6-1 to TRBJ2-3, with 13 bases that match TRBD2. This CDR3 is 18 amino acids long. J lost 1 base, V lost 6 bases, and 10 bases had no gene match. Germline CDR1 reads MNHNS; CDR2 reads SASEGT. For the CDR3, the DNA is TGTGCCAGCAGGGAACTAGCGGGAGGGACGTTGGGCACAGATACGCAGTATTTT. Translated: CASRELAGGTLGTDTQYF.

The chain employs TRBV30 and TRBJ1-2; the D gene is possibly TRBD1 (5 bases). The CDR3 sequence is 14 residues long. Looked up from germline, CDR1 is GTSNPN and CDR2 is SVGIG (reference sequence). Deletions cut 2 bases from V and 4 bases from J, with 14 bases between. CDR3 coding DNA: TGTGCCTGGAGTCCCTGGACCGACAGCTATGGCTACACCTTC. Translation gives CAWSPWTDSYGYTF.

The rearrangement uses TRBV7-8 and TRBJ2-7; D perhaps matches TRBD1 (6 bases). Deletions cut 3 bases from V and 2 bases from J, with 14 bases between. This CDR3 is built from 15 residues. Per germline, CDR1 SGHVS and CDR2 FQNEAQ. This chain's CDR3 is CASSLRGIGAYEQYF. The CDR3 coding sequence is TGTGCCAGCAGCTTGAGGGGGATTGGGGCCTACGAGCAGTACTTC.

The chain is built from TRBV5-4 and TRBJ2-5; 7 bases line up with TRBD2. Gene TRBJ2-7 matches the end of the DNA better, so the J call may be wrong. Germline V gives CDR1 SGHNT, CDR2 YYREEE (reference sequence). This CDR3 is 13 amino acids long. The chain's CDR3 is CASSRTSFSEQYF. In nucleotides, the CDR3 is TGTGCCAGCAGCCGGACTAGTTTTTCCGAGCAGTACTTC.

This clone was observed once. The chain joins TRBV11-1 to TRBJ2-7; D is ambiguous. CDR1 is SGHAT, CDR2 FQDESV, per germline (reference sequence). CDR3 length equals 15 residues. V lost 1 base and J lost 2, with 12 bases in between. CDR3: CASSLGIGNAYEQYF. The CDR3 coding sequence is TGTGCCAGCAGCTTAGGTATCGGTAACGCCTACGAGCAGTACTTC.